This TCR beta chain comes out of a study of Graves' ophthalmopathy and Graves' hyperthyroidism. Study-wide points: Blood also contained most of the expanded thyroid clonotypes above 0.001 frequency. Its predictions of ophthalmopathy progression gave the model roughly 71% sensitivity and roughly 76% specificity.

Amplification from RNA transcripts yielded the TCR beta CDR3 regions. After a first-round RT-PCR with HTBI primers, a second-round multiplex PCR was run. TCRdb ran MiXCR on the multiplex PCR reads and lists one entry per CDR3 protein. The sample contains 200,000 to 250,000 distinct CDR3 sequences, around 50% of which appear only once. This clonotype appeared many times. Its target is not known. The CDR3 contains 12 residues. V was shortened by 0 bases and J by 5 bases, with 7 bases between the two germline ends. Germline V lookup: CDR1 SQVTM, CDR2 ANQGSEA. No donor had other autoimmune disease, uncontrolled infection, pregnancy or lactation.

Sequenced sample: peripheral blood. This TCR was sampled from an adult man with Graves' ophthalmopathy. The rearrangement uses TRBV29-1 and TRBJ1-1; D is unresolved. DNA for the CDR3: TGCAGCGTTGAAGAATCCGGAACTGAAGCTTTCTTT. It yields the protein CSVEESGTEAFF. Full variable domain (outside the CDR3, taken from reference TRBV29-1 and TRBJ1-1): SAVISQKPSRDICQRGTSLTIQCQVDSQVTMMFWYRQQPGQSLTLIATANQGSEATYESGFVIDKFPISRPNLTFSTLTVSNMSPEDSSIYLCSVEESGTEAFFGQGTRLTVV.